This T cell receptor (beta chain) was captured in a study of blood T cell repertoires in COVID-19. Across the whole study: PBMCs, B-cell-depleted T cells, or T cells were the source of the cDNA or gDNA that made up the material.

Residents of under 25 US areas, aged roughly 18 to 89 years, made up the participants. V lost 5 bases and J 8 bases, leaving 15 bases between the germline ends. The CDR3 is made up of 14 amino acids. Germline CDR1 and CDR2: MDHEN and SYDVKM. Generated by immunoSEQ multiplex PCR, the TCRdb table keeps only in-frame clones and is missing some. The data hold over 150,000 clones, with around 84% observed a single time. Sequencing input: PBMCs or T cells enriched from blood (not recorded which). The rearrangement joins TRBV28 to TRBJ1-4; perhaps TRBD1 as D (6 bases). This clonotype was obtained from a man aged 50-60 years who had recovered from COVID-19. The chain's CDR3 is CASSIMDRSEKLFF. In nucleotides, the CDR3 is TGTGCCAGCAGTATAATGGACAGAAGCGAAAAACTGTTTTTT.